This T cell receptor (beta chain) stems from a study of early stage breast cancer tumors. Study overall: Most invasive tumors, about 75% of the 16, were ER+/PR+/HER2-.

With respect to this clone: The antigen remains undetermined.

TCRdb keeps only in-frame clones here, not all; method: immunoSEQ multiplex PCR. The sample contains about 28,000 clones, more than 65% of which appear only once. CDR1 is SQVTM, CDR2 ANQGSEA, per germline. This CDR3 comprises 13 residues. Unmatched junction bases numbered 5, after V lost 6 bases and J lost 2 bases. General study points: Tumors had approximately 2.4-fold higher T cell density than normal breast. Enriched TCRB sequences shared across patients were mostly commonly generated sequences.

The clonotype originates from a person aged 35-55 years with breast cancer. The chain carries TRBV29-1 and TRBJ2-3, with TRBD1 matching over 7 bases. The specimen was blood. The CDR3 DNA is TGCAGCGTCGTGGGACAGTACACAGATACGCAGTATTTT. Encoded protein: CSVVGQYTDTQYF.